Detailed here is one TCR beta chain. Its antigen remains unknown. The entry originates in a study of human T cells and chemical hapten exposure. The library gave individual cDNA molecules unique molecular identifiers. One entry per CDR3 protein results from TCRdb running MiXCR on the RACE reads. The sample contains about 110,000 distinct CDR3 sequences, 12% of which appear only once. Trimming stripped 0 bases from V and 3 bases from J, with 12 bases between. CDR3 length: 15 residues. Germline V gene sequence: CDR1 SGHTS, CDR2 YDEGEE. Described time point: pre-sensitization, week 0. Treatment meaning: therapeutic diphenylcyclopropenone sensitization with weekly scalp DPC. Study-wide findings and caveats: Counts of TCRs above 1 in 1000 frequency stayed unchanged with DPC sensitization.

The clonotype was recovered from a woman aged 50 to 60 with alopecia areata. Some clones in this sample may be carry-over from other donors' samples. The chain joins TRBV5-8 to TRBJ1-1; D is unclear. Source: whole blood, taken in connection with sensitization to the hapten diphenylcyclopropenone (DPC). The CDR3 is CASSLVGQRYTEAFF. In DNA, the CDR3 is TGTGCCAGCAGCTTGGTTGGGCAGCGGTACACTGAAGCTTTCTTT. The full variable domain, with the rest looked up from reference TRBV5-8 and TRBJ1-1, is EAGVTQSPTHLIKTRGQQATLRCSPISGHTSVYWYQQALGLGLQFLLWYDEGEERNRGNFPPRFSGRQFPNYSSELNVNALELEDSALYLCASSLVGQRYTEAFFGQGTRLTVV.